Each of the 14 T cell receptor beta chains below was sequenced from the same sample in a study of CD8 T cells in ankylosing spondylitis (dated by TCRdb to about 2017). The method behind the library was 5' RACE. This sample was sequenced with an Illumina HiSeq 2500. TCRdb applied fastp at Q25 and MiXCR to the public reads, then kept only in-frame beta chains. Each entry merges the rows of one CDR3 protein and shows their most common DNA and genes. The sample records hundreds of thousands of distinct CDR3 sequences, about 12% of which are singletons. More than 0.5% of the sample is taken by the ten largest. Antigen specificity for these receptors is unknown. The research as a whole found: A TCR beta motif of eight highly homologous amino acid variants appeared characteristic of blood from ankylosing spondylitis patients.

Material: blood, either unsorted or a sorted T cell fraction (not recorded which). These receptors came from a male donor with ankylosing spondylitis.

This clonotype was picked up many times. V is TRBV12-3 or TRBV12-4 and J is TRBJ1-2; TRBD1 matches 7 bases. CDR3 length: 13 amino acids. The junction had 3 bases not matched to a gene; V was cut back by 5 bases and J by 3 bases. CDR3 coding DNA: TGTGCCAGCAGTCCACAGGGGTACTATGGCTACACCTTC. Protein sequence: CASSPQGYYGYTF.

The J gene is TRBJ2-1, the V gene TRBV2, with D perhaps TRBD1 (5 bases). V shed 7 bases and J shed 4 bases, with 11 bases lying between them. This CDR3 region has 13 residues. Germline CDR1 and CDR2: SNHLY and FYNNEI. DNA for the CDR3: TGTGCCAGCAACCTTGACAGATACAATGAGCAGTTCTTC. Amino acids: CASNLDRYNEQFF.

In this sample, this clonotype turned up many times. The chain carries TRBV20-1 and TRBJ2-3; D not certain. CDR1 and CDR2 from the germline V gene are DFQATT and SNEGSKA (reference sequence). The CDR3 is made up of 14 amino acids. V was pared by 3 bases and J by 0 bases, with 10 bases between. The CDR3 bases are TGCAGTGCTAGCGAAGTGTCTAGCACAGATACGCAGTATTTT. It codes for CSASEVSSTDTQYF.

This chain joins TRBV7-9 and TRBJ1-2; 8 nucleotides match TRBD1. V gave up 7 bases and J gave up 8 bases; unmatched junction bases: 6. Per the germline V gene, CDR1 is SEHNR and CDR2 is FQNEAQ (reference sequence). This CDR3 is 12 amino acids long. The CDR3 DNA sequence: TGTGCCAGCACCGTGACAGGGGAGGGCTACACCTTC. Translation: CASTVTGEGYTF. The full variable domain, rest sourced from reference TRBV7-9 and TRBJ1-2, is DTGVSQNPRHKITKRGQNVTFRCDPISEHNRLYWYRQTLGQGPEFLTYFQNEAQLEKSRLLSDRFSAERPKGSFSTLEIQRTEQGDSAMYLCASTVTGEGYTFGSGTRLTVV.

V gene TRBV5-1 combines with J gene TRBJ2-1; D unresolved. With 3 bases removed from V and 7 bases from J, the gap between germline ends came to 14 bases. This CDR3 spans 14 amino acids. Germline V gene lookup returns CDR1 SGHRS and CDR2 YFSETQ. The CDR3 reads CASSSTVAWNEQFF. The CDR3 nucleotides read TGCGCCAGCAGCTCAACCGTCGCTTGGAATGAGCAGTTCTTC.

This clonotype has just a few counts. The chain combines TRBV20-1 with TRBJ2-1; 12 nucleotides align to TRBD2. The CDR3 totals 15 residues. Germline V gene lookup returns CDR1 DFQATT and CDR2 SNEGSKA (reference sequence). V lost 2 bases and J lost 2; bases outside the gene matches: 1. In DNA form, the CDR3 reads TGCAGTGCTAGAAGGACTAGCGGGACCTACAATGAGCAGTTCTTC. Protein product: CSARRTSGTYNEQFF.

The rearrangement joins TRBV6-2 or TRBV6-3 to TRBJ2-1; D not certain. Germline V gene sequence: CDR1 MNHEY, CDR2 SVGEGT. Deletions cut 2 bases from V and 5 bases from J, with 7 bases between. The CDR3 length is 13 residues. For the CDR3, the DNA is TGTGCCAGCAGTTACCTACCAGACAATGAGCAGTTCTTC. Encoded protein: CASSYLPDNEQFF.

This clonotype occurred a few times. The gene calls are TRBV18 and TRBJ1-3, with D maybe TRBD1 (5 bases). The germline gives CDR1 KGHSH, CDR2 LQKENI. This CDR3 contains 16 residues. The V gene lost 1 base and the J gene lost 0 bases, with 10 bases spanning the gap. CDR3 protein: CASSPLQGSSGNTIYF. The CDR3 coding sequence is TGTGCCAGCTCACCACTCCAGGGAAGCTCTGGAAACACCATATATTTT. The full variable domain, with the rest looked up from reference TRBV18 and TRBJ1-3, is NAGVMQNPRHLVRRRGQEARLRCSPMKGHSHVYWYRQLPEEGLKFMVYLQKENIIDESGMPKERFSAEFPKEGPSILRIQQVVRGDSAAYFCASSPLQGSSGNTIYFGEGSWLTVV.

This chain connects TRBV20-1 to TRBJ2-5; 14 bases align to TRBD2. CDR3 length: 17 residues. The trim removed 4 bases at V and 1 base at J, leaving 8 bases unmatched. Germline-derived CDR1 and CDR2 are DFQATT and SNEGSKA (reference sequence). DNA for the CDR3: TGCAGTGCTACCGGACTAGCGGGAGGCCTCACCCAAGAGACCCAGTACTTC. Amino acids: CSATGLAGGLTQETQYF.

This clonotype was picked up a small number of times. The chain links TRBV20-1 to TRBJ2-5; 12 positions agree with TRBD2. The CDR3 covers 13 residues. Germline CDR1 is DFQATT and CDR2 is SNEGSKA (reference sequence). Here the CDR3 DNA reads TGCAGCCGGATACTAGCGGGGGGCGGGACCCAGTACTTC. It specifies CSRILAGGGTQYF.

This clonotype was picked up many times. This sequence joins TRBV29-1 and TRBJ2-1, with D tentatively TRBD1 (6 bases). Germline assignment: CDR1 SQVTM and CDR2 ANQGSEA. V lost 4 bases and J 14 bases, leaving 15 bases between the germline ends. The CDR3 runs 11 residues. Here the CDR3 DNA reads TGCAGCGTTGGGTCGAGGACAGTAGAGTTCTTC. Encoded protein: CSVGSRTVEFF.

This clonotype was counted ten times or more. The gene calls are TRBV29-1 and TRBJ1-1, with D uncertain. Trimming took 5 bases from V and 0 from J, leaving 13 bases between them. CDR3 size: 14 residues. Per the germline V gene, CDR1 is SQVTM and CDR2 is ANQGSEA. The CDR3 nucleotides read TGCAGCGTTAGTCGGCGACCTTTGAACACTGAAGCTTTCTTT. Protein sequence: CSVSRRPLNTEAFF.

J is TRBJ1-1 and V is TRBV13; possibly TRBD1 for D (6 bases). The germline V and J ends were trimmed by 0 bases and 3 bases, with 14 bases remaining between them. The CDR3 sequence is 16 residues long. Germline CDR1 PRHDT, CDR2 FYEKMQ (reference sequence). CDR3 nucleotide sequence: TGTGCCAGCAGCTTAGGGACAGGCCTGGGGGACACTGAAGCTTTCTTT. Protein product: CASSLGTGLGDTEAFF.

This chain uses TRBV5-1 with TRBJ1-2; D not certain. CDR1 SGHRS and CDR2 YFSETQ come from the germline V gene. V was cut by 1 base and J by 8 bases, with 12 bases left in between. This CDR3 is 13 amino acids long. The CDR3 DNA reads as TGCGCCAGCAGCTTGTCGGCAGAGGGAGGCTACACCTTC. Its translation is CASSLSAEGGYTF.